The T cell receptor beta chain under discussion was sequenced for a study of tumor-infiltrating lymphocytes in primary liver carcinoma. Across the study: Sequenced samples came back with roughly 3.65 to 7.5 million productive TCRbeta reads, and the counts looked alike across tissue types. Overall study findings and caveats: Tumors and blood were compared for top-250-clone fraction, and tumors had the significantly higher value (p = 0.039).

TCR beta cDNA was made from 500 ng total RNA with a constant-region primer. Construction of TCR beta libraries relied on three successive nested multiplex PCR rounds employing slightly modified ARM-PCR. TCRdb re-called the multiplex PCR reads with MiXCR, one entry per CDR3 protein. The sample contains tens of thousands of distinct CDR3 sequences, about 75% of which appear only once. Joint extraction of RNA and DNA used roughly 18-34 mg of bulk tissue that was unsorted. Patients had chronic HBV infection and were treatment-naive. This clonotype was seen only once. Antigen unknown. The germline gene is not matched at one end of the junction; a read error may be the cause. The specimen was tumor-adjacent normal liver tissue. The source of this sequence is a young woman with primary liver carcinoma and hepatitis B virus infection.

DNA of the CDR3: TGCGCCAGCAGCTATGGTCCAAGGGAGGGCCAAGGTACGCAGTATTTT. Protein product: CASSYGPREGQGTQYF. The chain couples TRBV6-5 to TRBJ2-3, with TRBD2 matching over 7 bases. The V gene's germline CDR1 is MNHEY and CDR2 SVGAGI. This CDR3 spans 16 amino acids.